Following are 6 T cell receptor beta chains from one sample sequenced in a study of control samples from healthy donors and cancer patients. Generated by immunoSEQ multiplex PCR, the TCRdb table keeps only in-frame clones and is missing some. Among approximately 160,000 clones listed, 85% to 95% were seen once. The sample was blood. These receptor sequences come from a woman between 18 and 29 years old in good health.

This chain connects TRBV19 to TRBJ1-1, with 10 bases lining up with TRBD1. CDR3 length: 13 residues. V trimming: 8 bases; J trimming: 5 bases; junction bases outside the gene matches: 5. Germline loops: CDR1 LNHDA, CDR2 SQIVND (reference sequence). The chain's CDR3 is CASRTGGDTEAFF. The CDR3 nucleotides are TGTGCCAGTCGGACAGGGGGAGATACTGAAGCTTTCTTT.

This chain connects TRBV7-2 to TRBJ2-6; D gene ambiguous. Germline CDR1 and CDR2: SGHTA and FQGNSA. Trimming stripped 1 base from V and 3 bases from J, with 4 bases between. The CDR3 consists of 14 residues. DNA for the CDR3: TGTGCCAGCAGCTTAGGGGTTGGGGCCAACGTCCTGACTTTC. Protein product: CASSLGVGANVLTF.

This clone was observed a single time. This chain joins TRBV19 and TRBJ1-6; 8 positions agree with TRBD1. The CDR3 sequence is 14 residues long. Germline V gene lookup returns CDR1 LNHDA and CDR2 SQIVND (reference sequence). Trimming at V came to 9 bases and at J to 6 bases, leaving 7 bases not matched to a gene. CDR3 residues: CASREDRANSPLHF. The CDR3 DNA sequence: TGTGCCAGCCGGGAGGACAGGGCTAATTCACCCCTCCACTTT.

The chain carries TRBV6-5 and TRBJ2-3, with 7 nucleotides matching TRBD1. Germline CDR1 reads MNHEY; CDR2 reads SVGAGI. The CDR3 loop spans 14 amino acids. With V trimmed by 2 bases and J by 5 bases, 4 bases remained unmatched. CDR3 in amino acids: CASSYRGPEDTQYF. CDR3 coding DNA: TGTGCCAGCAGTTACAGGGGGCCGGAAGATACGCAGTATTTT.

The chain carries TRBV28 and TRBJ1-2, with D maybe TRBD1 (5 bases). The CDR3 has 12 amino acids. The germline V gene encodes CDR1 MDHEN and CDR2 SYDVKM. The germline V and J ends were trimmed by 9 bases and 6 bases, with 14 bases remaining between them. The CDR3 nucleotides read TGTGCCAGTAGAATGGGGGTACATGGCTACACCTTC. Amino acid sequence: CASRMGVHGYTF.

This chain links TRBV7-9 with TRBJ2-1; no clear D. Germline CDR1 reads SEHNR; CDR2 reads FQNEAQ (reference sequence). V lost 1 base and J 5 bases, leaving 6 bases between the germline ends. The CDR3 covers 13 residues. The CDR3 DNA reads as TGTGCCAGCAGCTTAGGACAACACAATGAGCAGTTCTTC. Translation gives CASSLGQHNEQFF.